The T cell receptor beta chain under discussion was sequenced for a study of T cells in Graves' hyperthyroidism and ophthalmopathy. Study context: Before any treatment, at initial diagnosis, peripheral blood was collected.

Study-wide findings and caveats: Model-based prediction identified ophthalmopathy a median about 6 months prior to its onset. In the analysis, a 13 V-J model separated ophthalmopathy from stable hyperthyroidism.

Germline loops: CDR1 DFQATT, CDR2 SNEGSKA (reference sequence). This CDR3 has 17 residues. With V trimmed by 0 bases and J by 3 bases, 10 bases remained unmatched. TCR beta CDR3 regions were amplified from RNA. Initially, a first-round RT-PCR of the TCR CDR3 employed the HTBI primer set. TCRdb used MiXCR to reprocess the multiplex PCR reads, holding one entry per CDR3 protein. The sample lists 300,000 to 350,000 distinct CDR3 sequences, approximately 15% seen once, with around 33% in the top ten. This clonotype was seen a handful of times. Its antigen is not identified. The genes are TRBV20-1 and TRBJ2-3; 9 bases map to TRBD2. The sequence was obtained from a man aged 25 to 40 with Graves' hyperthyroidism. Sequencing was done on a sample of blood. CDR3 nucleotides: TGCAGTGCTAGAGATTACCGCGGGAGGGCCGGGACAGATACGCAGTATTTT. Translation: CSARDYRGRAGTDTQYF.